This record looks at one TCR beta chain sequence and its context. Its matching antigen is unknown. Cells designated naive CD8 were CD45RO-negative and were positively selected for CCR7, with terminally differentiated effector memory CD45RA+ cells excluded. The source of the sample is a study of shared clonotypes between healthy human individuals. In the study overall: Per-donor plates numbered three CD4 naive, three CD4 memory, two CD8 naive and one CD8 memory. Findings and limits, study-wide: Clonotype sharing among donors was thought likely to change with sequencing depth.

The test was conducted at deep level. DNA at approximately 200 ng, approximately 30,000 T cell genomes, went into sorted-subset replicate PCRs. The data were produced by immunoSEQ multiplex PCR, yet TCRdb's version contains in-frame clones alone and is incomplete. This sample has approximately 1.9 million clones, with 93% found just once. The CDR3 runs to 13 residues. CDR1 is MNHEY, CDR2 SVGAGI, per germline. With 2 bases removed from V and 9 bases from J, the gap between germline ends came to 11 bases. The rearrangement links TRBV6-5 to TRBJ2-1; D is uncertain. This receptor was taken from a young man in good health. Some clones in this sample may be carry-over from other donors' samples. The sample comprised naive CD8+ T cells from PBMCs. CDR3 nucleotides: TGTGCCAGCAGTTACAACAGCCTTTTTGAGCAGTTCTTC. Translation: CASSYNSLFEQFF.